Shown below are 28 T cell receptor beta chains from a single sample sequenced in a study of T cell repertoires in cytomegalovirus infection. One entry per CDR3 protein results from TCRdb running MiXCR on the reads. The sample holds 80,000 or so distinct CDR3 sequences, roughly a quarter seen once. Their recognized antigens are unknown. Sequencing was performed on CD8+ T cells from cultured PBMCs, taken from culture after CMV antigen stimulation. The receptor source for this set is a human donor in good health (CMV status not recorded). Some clones in this sample may be carry-over from other donors' samples.

This clonotype was seen only a few times. The gene calls are TRBV19 and TRBJ2-7, with 10 nucleotides matching TRBD1. The CDR3 covers 15 residues. CDR1 LNHDA and CDR2 SQIVND come from the germline V gene (reference sequence). After removal of 3 bases from V and 3 bases from J, the junction contained 5 bases not matched to a gene. The CDR3 protein is CASSIGGQGGYEQYF. CDR3 DNA: TGTGCCAGTAGTATTGGCGGACAGGGGGGCTACGAGCAGTACTTC.

This rearrangement joins TRBV13 to TRBJ2-7; 7 bases align to TRBD1. Unmatched junction bases numbered 7, after V lost 5 bases and J lost 0 bases. The CDR3 is 15 amino acids. CDR1 PRHDT and CDR2 FYEKMQ come from the germline V gene (reference sequence). The CDR3 sequence is CASSPGQDYSYEQYF. The DNA of the CDR3 is TGTGCCAGCAGCCCAGGACAGGATTACTCCTACGAGCAGTACTTC.

The table lists this clonotype with a few counts. The rearrangement links TRBV4-1 to TRBJ2-7; 10 bases are shared with TRBD2. Germline-derived CDR1 and CDR2 are MGHRA and YSYEKL. This CDR3 spans 14 amino acids. V lost 5 bases to trimming and J lost 3 bases; unmatched junction nucleotides: 4. The CDR3 is CASSSGLADYEQYF. The CDR3 region has the DNA TGCGCCAGCAGCTCCGGACTAGCGGACTACGAGCAGTACTTC.

This clonotype has just a few counts. This rearrangement joins TRBV30 to TRBJ1-1, with D uncertain. V lost 5 bases to trimming and J lost 1 base, with 11 bases between them. Germline CDR1 GTSNPN, CDR2 SVGIG (reference sequence). CDR3 length: 13 residues. The CDR3 bases are TGTGCCTGGGAGGCCACCGGGAACACTGAAGCTTTCTTT. The encoded protein is CAWEATGNTEAFF.

This clonotype occurred many times. V usage is TRBV7-9 and J usage is TRBJ2-7; TRBD1 agrees at 8 bases. Germline V gives CDR1 SEHNR, CDR2 FQNEAQ (reference sequence). V dropped 5 bases and J dropped 5; count of bases not matched to a gene: 8. This CDR3 is 14 amino acids long. The CDR3 sequence: CASSPQDRANEQYF. As DNA, the CDR3 is TGTGCCAGCAGCCCGCAGGACAGGGCAAACGAGCAGTACTTC.

Many counts were recorded for this clonotype. V and J are TRBV12-3 or TRBV12-4 and TRBJ2-2; no clear D. V dropped 3 bases and J dropped 6 bases, with 14 bases sitting between them. The CDR3 is 15 amino acids. The CDR3 nucleotides read TGTGCCAGCAGTTTGGTGCAGATTTCCCCCGGGGAGCTGTTTTTT. Translation gives CASSLVQISPGELFF.

This clonotype has at least ten counts. V and J are TRBV27 and TRBJ1-5; possible D gene TRBD1, 6 bases. V gave up 8 bases and J gave up 4 bases, with 21 bases separating them. Germline V gene lookup returns CDR1 MNHEY and CDR2 SMNVEV (reference sequence). CDR3 length: 16 amino acids. The CDR3 DNA follows: TGTGCCAGCGGAGCCTACAGGGACGTGGGAAATCAGCCCCAGCATTTT. Translated, it gives CASGAYRDVGNQPQHF.

This clonotype was seen a handful of times. The chain employs TRBV20-1 and TRBJ1-6; D call uncertain. CDR1 is DFQATT, CDR2 SNEGSKA, per germline (reference sequence). This CDR3 is built from 14 residues. The V end lost 7 bases, the J end lost 0 bases, and 10 bases lay between the germline ends. CDR3 sequence reads: CSVNPSSYNSPLHF. CDR3 DNA: TGCAGTGTAAACCCGAGCTCCTATAATTCACCCCTCCACTTT.

The sample holds many counts of this clonotype. The V call is TRBV28, the J call TRBJ1-1; maybe TRBD1 (6 bases). The CDR3 runs to 13 residues. Germline CDR1 MDHEN, CDR2 SYDVKM. V lost 8 bases, J lost 8 bases, and 18 bases lay in between. CDR3 DNA: TGTGCCAGCCTCAGGGGCGATATAGAAGAAGCTTTCTTT. It encodes CASLRGDIEEAFF.

J is TRBJ2-1 and V is TRBV12-3 or TRBV12-4, with D possibly being TRBD2 (5 bases). Trimming pared 7 bases from V and 12 bases from J, leaving 25 bases between. This CDR3 has 15 amino acids. The CDR3 region has the DNA TGTGCCAGCACTTTCGACGGGCTAGCACTAGTCGGGCAGTTCTTC. It translates to CASTFDGLALVGQFF.

Ten or more counts support this clonotype. This chain uses TRBV2 with TRBJ2-5; D gene uncertain. The V gene's germline CDR1 is SNHLY and CDR2 FYNNEI. Trimming shortened V by 4 bases and J by 2 bases, and 8 bases separated the two germline ends. The CDR3 covers 13 residues. The DNA for the CDR3 is TGTGCCAGCAGTGGGCAGAGACAAGAGACCCAGTACTTC. Its translation is CASSGQRQETQYF. The full variable domain, rest sourced from reference TRBV2 and TRBJ2-5, is EPEVTQTPSHQVTQMGQEVILRCVPISNHLYFYWYRQILGQKVEFLVSFYNNEISEKSEIFDDQFSVERPDGSNFTLKIRSTKLEDSAMYFCASSGQRQETQYFGPGTRLLVL.

The V gene is TRBV27, the J gene TRBJ2-5, with 9 bases lining up with TRBD2. Germline lookup yields CDR1 MNHEY and CDR2 SMNVEV (reference sequence). J was trimmed by 4 bases and V by 5 bases; bases with no gene match: 8. This CDR3 is built from 15 residues. The CDR3 bases are TGTGCCAGCAGTCGCGCGGGGGGGAGGGGAGAGACCCAGTACTTC. Translated: CASSRAGGRGETQYF.

This clonotype was seen only a few times. J is TRBJ2-5 and V is TRBV7-6; D is ambiguous. Germline lookup yields CDR1 SGHVS and CDR2 FNYEAQ. Trimming cost V 1 base and J 2 bases, with 11 bases left between them. The CDR3 contains 15 residues. CDR3 amino acids: CASSLGATRQETQYF. CDR3 nucleotides: TGTGCCAGCAGCTTAGGGGCTACCCGGCAAGAGACCCAGTACTTC.

This clonotype showed up many times. The V and J genes are TRBV12-3 or TRBV12-4 and TRBJ1-1; D possibly corresponds to TRBD1 (6 bases). This CDR3 is 16 amino acids long. Trimming cost V 4 bases and J 0 bases, with 15 bases left between them. The CDR3, as DNA: TGTGCCAGCAGTTCTGACCTGAGGGGGATGAACACTGAAGCTTTCTTT. Amino acids: CASSSDLRGMNTEAFF.

This chain uses TRBV24-1 with TRBJ2-7; TRBD2 aligns across 12 bases. V lost 0 bases, J lost 1 base, and 12 bases stayed unmatched. Germline V gene data show CDR1 as KGHDR and CDR2 as SFDVKD. The CDR3 is made up of 20 amino acids. The CDR3 loop reads CATSDLLHLAGGRGSYEQYF. CDR3 nucleotide sequence: TGTGCCACCAGTGATTTGCTTCACCTAGCGGGAGGGCGAGGATCCTACGAGCAGTACTTC.

Regarding this clonotype: This may come from a read error, since a much larger clone is one base off. The J gene is TRBJ2-7, the V gene TRBV7-6; D gene unclear. V lost 1 base to trimming and J lost 5 bases, with 9 bases between them. There are 13 residues in the CDR3. In germline, CDR1 is SGHVS, CDR2 FNYEAQ. The CDR3 DNA sequence: TGTGCCAGCAGCTTAGAGTCAGCCAACGAGCAGTACTTC. Protein product: CASSLESANEQYF.

This chain joins TRBV24-1 and TRBJ2-5, with a tentative D call TRBD2 (6 bases). Between the trimmed V and J ends, which lost 5 bases and 1 base, there was a span of 13 bases. This CDR3 spans 15 amino acids. Germline values: CDR1 KGHDR, CDR2 SFDVKD. The CDR3 loop is CATSGWAGSQETQYF. DNA of the CDR3: TGTGCCACCAGTGGCTGGGCCGGGAGCCAAGAGACCCAGTACTTC.

This clonotype was seen only a few times. This rearrangement joins TRBV20-1 to TRBJ2-7; 10 bases align to TRBD1. The CDR3 extends over 14 amino acids. The V gene end was trimmed by 5 bases and the J gene end by 3 bases; junction bases not matched to a gene: 7. CDR1 is DFQATT and CDR2 is SNEGSKA in the germline V gene (reference sequence). This CDR3 reads CSAGGDRGFYEQYF. CDR3 in DNA: TGCAGTGCTGGCGGGGACAGGGGATTCTACGAGCAGTACTTC.

This clonotype was seen only a few times. This chain joins TRBV20-1 and TRBJ2-3, with 9 nucleotides matching TRBD1. The germline CDR1 and CDR2 sequences are DFQATT and SNEGSKA (reference sequence). CDR3 length equals 16 residues. V lost 5 bases, J lost 4 bases, and 13 bases stayed unmatched. CDR3 region: CSAVPRGQGYADTQYF. CDR3 nucleotide sequence: TGCAGTGCTGTCCCTAGGGGACAGGGCTATGCAGATACGCAGTATTTT.

The J gene is TRBJ2-1, the V gene TRBV7-9, with 7 bases fitting TRBD1. The CDR3 is made up of 14 amino acids. Germline V gives CDR1 SEHNR, CDR2 FQNEAQ (reference sequence). V shed 6 bases, J shed 3 bases, and the junction held 5 bases outside the gene matches. This chain's CDR3 is CASSHGTDYNEQFF. As DNA, the CDR3 is TGTGCCAGCAGTCATGGGACAGACTACAATGAGCAGTTCTTC.

About this clonotype: A much larger clone differs from this one at a single base, so this may be a read error. V usage is TRBV6-8 and J usage is TRBJ1-1; D is undetermined. The CDR3 is 13 amino acids. With 9 bases removed from V and 0 bases from J, the gap between germline ends came to 11 bases. Germline V gene lookup returns CDR1 MNHGY and CDR2 SAAAGT. The CDR3 reads CASTSGMNTEAFF. In DNA form, the CDR3 reads TGTGCCAGTACTTCTGGGATGAACACTGAAGCTTTCTTT.

V gene TRBV9 combines with J gene TRBJ1-1; D remains ambiguous. CDR1 is SGDLS and CDR2 is YYNGEE in the germline V gene. The CDR3 has 14 amino acids. Trimming shortened V by 0 bases and J by 1 base, and 7 bases separated the two germline ends. CDR3 residues: CASSVVLGNTEAFF. DNA of the CDR3: TGTGCCAGCAGCGTAGTATTAGGGAACACTGAAGCTTTCTTT.

The rearrangement links TRBV6-6 to TRBJ2-1, with 12 bases lining up with TRBD2. The CDR3 is 15 amino acids. CDR1 and CDR2 from the germline V gene are MNHNY and SVGAGI (reference sequence). The junction had 6 bases not matched to a gene; V was cut back by 4 bases and J by 8 bases. CDR3: CASSSSGRAADEQFF. CDR3 sequence (DNA): TGTGCCAGCAGTTCTAGCGGGAGGGCCGCGGATGAGCAGTTCTTC.

This clonotype was counted ten times or more. The rearrangement uses TRBV7-9 and TRBJ1-1; possible D gene TRBD1, 6 bases. V was clipped by 5 bases and J by 5 bases, with 9 bases between them. The CDR3 extends over 12 amino acids. Germline V gene sequence: CDR1 SEHNR, CDR2 FQNEAQ (reference sequence). The CDR3: CASSGQGTEAFF. CDR3 nucleotides: TGTGCCAGCAGCGGCCAGGGGACTGAAGCTTTCTTT.

This clonotype was counted between two and nine times. V gene TRBV12-3 or TRBV12-4 combines with J gene TRBJ1-1, with D possibly TRBD1 on 6 matching bases. The CDR3 is 12 amino acids. Deletions cut 4 bases from V and 8 bases from J, with 11 bases between. The CDR3 DNA reads TGTGCCAGCAGTTCGGGACAACGAGAAGCTTTCTTT. This encodes CASSSGQREAFF.

The chain links TRBV5-6 to TRBJ1-1; D ambiguous. Trimming pared 0 bases from V and 2 bases from J, leaving 8 bases between. Germline V gene data show CDR1 as SGHDT and CDR2 as YYEEEE. The CDR3 loop spans 14 amino acids. The CDR3 sequence is CASSLGPSNTEAFF. DNA for the CDR3: TGTGCCAGCAGCTTGGGGCCTTCCAACACTGAAGCTTTCTTT.

V and J are TRBV27 and TRBJ2-7; TRBD1 agrees at 9 bases. V shed 6 bases and J 3 bases; nucleotides not matched to a gene: 9. Germline CDR1 reads MNHEY; CDR2 reads SMNVEV (reference sequence). This CDR3 is built from 15 residues. As DNA, the CDR3 is TGTGCCAGCAGGCTACAGACAGGGGGTTTCTACGAGCAGTACTTC. This translates into CASRLQTGGFYEQYF.

This clonotype showed up just a few times. The chain is built from TRBV6-2 or TRBV6-3 and TRBJ2-7; no firm D call. V was trimmed by 7 bases and J by 0 bases, leaving 7 bases between them. CDR1 is MNHEY, CDR2 SVGEGT, per germline. CDR3 length equals 12 residues. CDR3 in amino acids: CASMQDSYEQYF. The CDR3 region has the DNA TGTGCCAGCATGCAGGACTCCTACGAGCAGTACTTC.